This T cell receptor beta chain came from a study of beta chain features in type 1 diabetes. Study-wide results and limits: A moderate, significant TCRB CDR3 shortening appeared in type 1 diabetes across four CD4+ subsets. Reads derived from cDNA could over-represent cells showing high TCR expression.

A heparinised blood draw that averaged around 100 mL was obtained once from each donor. Between the trimmed V and J ends, which lost 1 base and 3 bases, there was a span of 4 bases. In germline, CDR1 is MNHNS, CDR2 SASEGT. There are 12 residues in the CDR3. cDNA synthesis used the whole RNA isolate, giving expressed TCRB sequences. Using immunoSEQ multiplex PCR, the repertoire was profiled, and TCRdb retains in-frame clones only, with some absent. This sample has nearly 350,000 clones; roughly 9% occur once, and the top ten carry roughly 0.99%. This clone came up a few times. Its antigen is not known. The V and J genes are TRBV6-1 and TRBJ2-7, with unresolved D. What was sequenced was central memory CD4+ T cells from blood. The sequence derives from a man in his thirties or forties with type 1 diabetes. CDR3: CASSEDDYEQYF. CDR3 coding DNA: TGTGCCAGCAGTGAAGACGACTACGAGCAGTACTTC.